This T cell receptor beta chain is from a study of neoadjuvant nivolumab and ipilimumab in lung cancer. The protocol was immunoSEQ multiplex PCR, while the TCRdb copy is restricted to in-frame clones and leaves out a portion. The sample contains around 19,000 clones, about 90% of which appear only once. Study observations and caveats: Only a single major-pathologic-response sample was available for clonality analysis. Only a small number of samples underwent TCR sequencing. Only two of four nivolumab-treated tumors gained richness and clonality by surgery. Compared with tumor-adjacent uninvolved lung, resected tumors showed greater richness and clonality.

Comment on this clone: Its cognate antigen is unknown.

In germline, CDR1 is SQVTM, CDR2 ANQGSEA. Trimming pared 1 base from V and 6 bases from J, leaving 7 bases between. The CDR3 is 12 amino acids. The sequencing used peripheral blood, collected before neoadjuvant nivolumab, alone or with ipilimumab. J is TRBJ2-1 and V is TRBV29-1; D remains unclear. This clonotype was sampled from an adult with non-small cell lung cancer. The CDR3 bases are TGCAGCGTTGAAGGTAACTCCAATGAGCAGTTCTTC. Encoded protein: CSVEGNSNEQFF.